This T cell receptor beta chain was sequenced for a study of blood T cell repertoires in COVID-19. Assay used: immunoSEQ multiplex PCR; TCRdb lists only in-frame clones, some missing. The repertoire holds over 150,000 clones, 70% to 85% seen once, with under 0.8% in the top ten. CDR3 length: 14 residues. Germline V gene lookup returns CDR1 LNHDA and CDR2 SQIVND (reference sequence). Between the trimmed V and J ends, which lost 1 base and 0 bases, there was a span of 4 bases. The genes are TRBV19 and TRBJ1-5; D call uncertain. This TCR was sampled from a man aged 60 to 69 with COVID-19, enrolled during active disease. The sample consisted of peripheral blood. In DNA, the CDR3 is TGTGCCAGTAGTATAGCCAATAGCAATCAGCCCCAGCATTTT. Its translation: CASSIANSNQPQHF. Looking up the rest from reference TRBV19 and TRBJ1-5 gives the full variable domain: DGGITQSPKYLFRKEGQNVTLSCEQNLNHDAMYWYRQDPGQGLRLIYYSQIVNDFQKGDIAEGYSVSREKKESFPLTVTSAQKNPTAFYLCASSIANSNQPQHFGDGTRLSIL.